The clone carrying this T cell receptor (beta chain) was recorded at least ten times. The sample belongs to a study of identical twins. TCRdb itself ran the 5' RACE reads through MiXCR, one entry per CDR3 protein. The sample includes 700,000 or so distinct CDR3 sequences, approximately 9% of them seen just once. This sample also appeared in a second study, on yellow fever vaccine responses in identical twins.

The sample consisted of PBMCs. The receptor was isolated from a woman in her late teens or twenties in good health.

In nucleotides, the CDR3 is TGCAGCGTCCGAATCAACACTGAAGCTTTCTTT. It yields the protein CSVRINTEAFF. The chain combines TRBV29-1 with TRBJ1-1; D gene unclear. The CDR3 sequence is 11 residues long. Germline V lookup: CDR1 SQVTM, CDR2 ANQGSEA. With 6 bases removed from V and 2 bases from J, the gap between germline ends came to 7 bases.